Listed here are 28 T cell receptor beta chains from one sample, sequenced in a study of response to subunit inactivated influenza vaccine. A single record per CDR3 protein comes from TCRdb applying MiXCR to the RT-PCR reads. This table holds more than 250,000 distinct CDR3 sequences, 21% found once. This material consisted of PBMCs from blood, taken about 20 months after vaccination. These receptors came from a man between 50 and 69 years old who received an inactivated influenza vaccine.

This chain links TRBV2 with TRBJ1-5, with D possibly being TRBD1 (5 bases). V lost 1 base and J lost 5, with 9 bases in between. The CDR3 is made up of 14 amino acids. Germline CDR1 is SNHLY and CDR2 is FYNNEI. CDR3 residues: CASSEGGRYQPQHF. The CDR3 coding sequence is TGTGCCAGCAGTGAAGGGGGGAGGTATCAGCCCCAGCATTTT.

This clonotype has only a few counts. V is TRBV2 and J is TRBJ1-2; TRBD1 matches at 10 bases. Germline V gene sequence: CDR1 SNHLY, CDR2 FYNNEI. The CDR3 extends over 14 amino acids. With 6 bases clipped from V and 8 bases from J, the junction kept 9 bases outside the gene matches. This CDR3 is CASRATGGRQGYTF. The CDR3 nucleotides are TGTGCCAGCAGGGCGACAGGGGGCCGACAGGGCTACACCTTC.

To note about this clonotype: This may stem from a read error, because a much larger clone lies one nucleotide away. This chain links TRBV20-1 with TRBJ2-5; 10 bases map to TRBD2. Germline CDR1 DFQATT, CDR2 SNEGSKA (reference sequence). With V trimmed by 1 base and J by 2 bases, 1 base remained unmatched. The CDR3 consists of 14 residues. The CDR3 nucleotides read TGCAGTGCTAGAGCGACTAGCGGGCAAGAGACCCAGTACTTC. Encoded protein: CSARATSGQETQYF.

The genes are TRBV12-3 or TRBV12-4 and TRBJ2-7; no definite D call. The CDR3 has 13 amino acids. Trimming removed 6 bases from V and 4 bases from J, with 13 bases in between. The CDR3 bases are TGTGCCAGCAGCAGAGACCCATCTTACGAGCAGTACTTC. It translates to CASSRDPSYEQYF.

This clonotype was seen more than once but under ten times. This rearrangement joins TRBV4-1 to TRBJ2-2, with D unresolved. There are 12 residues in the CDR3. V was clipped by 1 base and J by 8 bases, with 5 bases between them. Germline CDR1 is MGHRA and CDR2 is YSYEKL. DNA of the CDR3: TGCGCCAGCAGCCAAGTTTATGGGGAGCTGTTTTTT. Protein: CASSQVYGELFF.

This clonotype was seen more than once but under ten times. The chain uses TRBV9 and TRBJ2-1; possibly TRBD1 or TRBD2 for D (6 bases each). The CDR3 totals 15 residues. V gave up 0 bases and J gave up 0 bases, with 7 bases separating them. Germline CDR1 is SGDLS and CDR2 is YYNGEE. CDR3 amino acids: CASSVGGASYNEQFF. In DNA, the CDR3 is TGTGCCAGCAGCGTAGGGGGGGCCTCCTACAATGAGCAGTTCTTC.

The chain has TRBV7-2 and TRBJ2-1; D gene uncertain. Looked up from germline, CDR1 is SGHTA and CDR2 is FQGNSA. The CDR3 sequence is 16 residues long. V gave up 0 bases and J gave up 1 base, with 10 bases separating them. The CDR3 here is CASSLAQDPSYNEQFF. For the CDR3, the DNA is TGTGCCAGCAGCTTAGCACAAGACCCTTCCTACAATGAGCAGTTCTTC. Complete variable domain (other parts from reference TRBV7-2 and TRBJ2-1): GAGVSQSPSNKVTEKGKDVELRCDPISGHTALYWYRQSLGQGLEFLIYFQGNSAPDKSGLPSDRFSAERTGGSVSTLTIQRTQQEDSAVYLCASSLAQDPSYNEQFFGPGTRLTVL.

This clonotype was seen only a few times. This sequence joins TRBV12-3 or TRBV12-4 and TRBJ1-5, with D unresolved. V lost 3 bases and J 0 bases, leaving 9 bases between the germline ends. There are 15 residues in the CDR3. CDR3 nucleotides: TGTGCCAGCAGTTTGTACGGCTCTAGCAATCAGCCCCAGCATTTT. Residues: CASSLYGSSNQPQHF.

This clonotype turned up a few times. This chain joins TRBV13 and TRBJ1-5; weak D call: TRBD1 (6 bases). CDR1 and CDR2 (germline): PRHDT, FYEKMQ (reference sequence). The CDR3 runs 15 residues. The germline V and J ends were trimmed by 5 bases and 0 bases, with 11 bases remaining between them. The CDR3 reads CASSKRTASNQPQHF. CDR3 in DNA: TGTGCCAGCAGCAAGAGGACAGCTAGCAATCAGCCCCAGCATTTT.

CDR3 region: CASRRAGGELFF. CDR3 DNA sequence: TGTGCCAGCAGACGTGCTGGTGGGGAGCTGTTTTTT. J is TRBJ2-2 and V is TRBV7-2; no clear D. Germline CDR1 SGHTA, CDR2 FQGNSA. Trimming took 6 bases from V and 8 from J, leaving 10 bases between them. The CDR3 extends over 12 amino acids.

CDR3 DNA sequence: TGTGCCAGCAGTTACAGTCGTCAGGGGGATGAGACCCAGTACTTC. Translation gives CASSYSRQGDETQYF. This chain connects TRBV6-5 to TRBJ2-5, with 7 positions matching TRBD1. V lost 2 bases and J lost 5; bases outside the gene matches: 8. Germline V lookup: CDR1 MNHEY, CDR2 SVGAGI. This CDR3 is built from 15 residues.

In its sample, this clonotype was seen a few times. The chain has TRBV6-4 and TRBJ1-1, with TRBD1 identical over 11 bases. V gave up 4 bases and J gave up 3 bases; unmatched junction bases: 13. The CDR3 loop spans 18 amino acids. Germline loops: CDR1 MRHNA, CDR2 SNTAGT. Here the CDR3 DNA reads TGTGCCAGCAGTGCTCGGACAGGGGGCTTTTCAACGGACACTGAAGCTTTCTTT. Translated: CASSARTGGFSTDTEAFF.

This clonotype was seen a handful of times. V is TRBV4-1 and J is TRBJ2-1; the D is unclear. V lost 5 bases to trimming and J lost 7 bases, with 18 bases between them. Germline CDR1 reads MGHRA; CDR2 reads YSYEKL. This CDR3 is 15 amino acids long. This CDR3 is CASSLRALPKNEQFF. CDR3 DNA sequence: TGCGCCAGCAGCTTACGAGCGTTACCAAAAAATGAGCAGTTCTTC.

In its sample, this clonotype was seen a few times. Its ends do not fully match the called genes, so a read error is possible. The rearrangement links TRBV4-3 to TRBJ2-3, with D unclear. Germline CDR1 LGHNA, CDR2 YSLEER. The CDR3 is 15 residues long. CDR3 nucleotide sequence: TGCGCCAGCAGTCAAGCCGGCCAGGCCACAGATACGCAGTATTTT. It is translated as CASSQAGQATDTQYF.

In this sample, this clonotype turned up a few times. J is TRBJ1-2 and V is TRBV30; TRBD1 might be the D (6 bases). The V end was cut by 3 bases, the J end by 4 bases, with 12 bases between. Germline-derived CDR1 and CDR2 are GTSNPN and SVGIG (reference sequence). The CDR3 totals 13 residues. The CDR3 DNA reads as TGTGCCTGGAGGTCACAGGGAACCTATGGCTACACCTTC. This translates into CAWRSQGTYGYTF.

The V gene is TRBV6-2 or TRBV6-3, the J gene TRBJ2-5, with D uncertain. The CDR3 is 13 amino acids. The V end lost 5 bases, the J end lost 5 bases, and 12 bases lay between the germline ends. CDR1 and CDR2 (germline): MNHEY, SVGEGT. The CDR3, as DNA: TGTGCCAGCAGTCAAGTGCTGCGGGAGACCCAGTACTTC. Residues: CASSQVLRETQYF.

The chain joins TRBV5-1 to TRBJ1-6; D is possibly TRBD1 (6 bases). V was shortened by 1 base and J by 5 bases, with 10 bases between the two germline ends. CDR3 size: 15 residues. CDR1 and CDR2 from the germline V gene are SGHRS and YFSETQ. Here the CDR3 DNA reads TGCGCCAGCAGCTTGCAAGCAGGGGATAATTCACCCCTCCACTTT. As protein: CASSLQAGDNSPLHF.

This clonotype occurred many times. CDR3 in amino acids: CASSYSGNGNTIYF. CDR3 bases: TGTGCCAGCAGTTACTCCGGGAACGGAAACACCATATATTTT. The chain carries TRBV6-2 or TRBV6-3 and TRBJ1-3; no firm D call. Per the germline V gene, CDR1 is MNHEY and CDR2 is SVGEGT. The CDR3 loop spans 14 amino acids. The V end lost 0 bases, the J end lost 4 bases, and 7 bases lay between the germline ends.

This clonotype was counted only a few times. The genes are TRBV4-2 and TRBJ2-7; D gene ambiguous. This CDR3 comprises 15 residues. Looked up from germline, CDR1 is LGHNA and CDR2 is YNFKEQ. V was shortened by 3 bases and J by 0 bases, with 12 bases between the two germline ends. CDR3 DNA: TGTGCCAGCAGCCAGGATAGTGGTGGCTCCTACGAGCAGTACTTC. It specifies CASSQDSGGSYEQYF.

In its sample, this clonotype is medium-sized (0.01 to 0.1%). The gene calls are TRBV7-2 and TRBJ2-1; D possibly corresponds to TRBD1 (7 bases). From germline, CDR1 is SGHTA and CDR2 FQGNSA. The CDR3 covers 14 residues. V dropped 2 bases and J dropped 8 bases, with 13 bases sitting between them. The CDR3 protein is CASSLQGGMDEQFF. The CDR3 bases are TGTGCCAGCAGCTTACAGGGGGGCATGGATGAGCAGTTCTTC.

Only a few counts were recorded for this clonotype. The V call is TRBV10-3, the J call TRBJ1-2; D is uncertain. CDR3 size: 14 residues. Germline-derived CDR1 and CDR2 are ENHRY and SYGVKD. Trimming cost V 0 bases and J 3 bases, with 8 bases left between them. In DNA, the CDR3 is TGTGCCATCAGTGAGTCGAACACTTACTATGGCTACACCTTC. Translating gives CAISESNTYYGYTF.

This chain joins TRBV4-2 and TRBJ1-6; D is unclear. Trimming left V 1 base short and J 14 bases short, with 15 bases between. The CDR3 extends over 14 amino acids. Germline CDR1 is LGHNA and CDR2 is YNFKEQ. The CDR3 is CASSQVGRESSLHF. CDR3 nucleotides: TGTGCCAGCAGCCAAGTCGGGCGGGAGTCATCCCTCCACTTT.

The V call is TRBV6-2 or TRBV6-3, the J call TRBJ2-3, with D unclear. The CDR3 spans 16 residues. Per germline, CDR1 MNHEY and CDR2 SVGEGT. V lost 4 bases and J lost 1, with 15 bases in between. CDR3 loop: CASSSQRLRGTDTQYF. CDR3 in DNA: TGTGCCAGCAGTTCCCAGAGGCTGCGAGGCACAGATACGCAGTATTTT.

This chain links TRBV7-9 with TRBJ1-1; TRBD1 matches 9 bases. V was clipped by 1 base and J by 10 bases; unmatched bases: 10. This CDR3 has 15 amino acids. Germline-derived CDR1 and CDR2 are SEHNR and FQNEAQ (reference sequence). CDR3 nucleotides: TGTGCCAGCAGCTTAGAACCAGGGACAGGGACTTCAGCTTTCTTT. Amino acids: CASSLEPGTGTSAFF.

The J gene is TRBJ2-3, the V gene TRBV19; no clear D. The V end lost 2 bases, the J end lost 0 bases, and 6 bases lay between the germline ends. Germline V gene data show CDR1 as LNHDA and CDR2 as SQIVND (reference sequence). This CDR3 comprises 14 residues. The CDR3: CASSIWGSTDTQYF. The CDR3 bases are TGTGCCAGTAGTATATGGGGTAGCACAGATACGCAGTATTTT.

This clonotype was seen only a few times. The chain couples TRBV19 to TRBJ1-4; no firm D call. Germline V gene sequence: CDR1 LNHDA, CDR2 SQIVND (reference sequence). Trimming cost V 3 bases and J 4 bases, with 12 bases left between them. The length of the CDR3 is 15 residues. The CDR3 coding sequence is TGTGCCAGTAGTATTTTCTTCGGACGTAATGAAAAACTGTTTTTT. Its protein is CASSIFFGRNEKLFF.

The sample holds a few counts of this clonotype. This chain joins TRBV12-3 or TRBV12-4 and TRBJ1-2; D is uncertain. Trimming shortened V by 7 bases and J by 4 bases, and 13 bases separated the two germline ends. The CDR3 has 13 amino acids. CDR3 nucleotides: TGTGCCAGCAACCTAGCTTCGGGCTATGGCTACACCTTC. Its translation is CASNLASGYGYTF.

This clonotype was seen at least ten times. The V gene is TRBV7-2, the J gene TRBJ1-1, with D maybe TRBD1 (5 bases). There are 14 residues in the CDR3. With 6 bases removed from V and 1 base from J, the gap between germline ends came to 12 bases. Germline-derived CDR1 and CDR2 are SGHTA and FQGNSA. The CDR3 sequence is CASSPLGGNTEAFF. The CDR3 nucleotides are TGTGCCAGCAGTCCACTTGGGGGGAACACTGAAGCTTTCTTT.